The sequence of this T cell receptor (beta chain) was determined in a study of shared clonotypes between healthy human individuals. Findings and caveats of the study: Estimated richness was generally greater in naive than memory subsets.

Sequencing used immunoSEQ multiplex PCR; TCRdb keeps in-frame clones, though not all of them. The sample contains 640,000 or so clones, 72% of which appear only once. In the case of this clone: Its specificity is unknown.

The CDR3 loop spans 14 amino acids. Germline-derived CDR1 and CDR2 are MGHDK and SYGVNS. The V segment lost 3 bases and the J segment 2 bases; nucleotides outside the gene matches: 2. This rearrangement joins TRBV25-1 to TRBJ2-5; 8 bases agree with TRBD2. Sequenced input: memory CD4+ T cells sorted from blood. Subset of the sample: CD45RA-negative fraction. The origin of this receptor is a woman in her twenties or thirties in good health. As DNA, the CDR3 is TGTGCCAGCAGTGACAGCGGGGGACAAGAGACCCAGTACTTC. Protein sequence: CASSDSGGQETQYF. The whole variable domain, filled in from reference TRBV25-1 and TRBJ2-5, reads EADIYQTPRYLVIGTGKKITLECSQTMGHDKMYWYQQDPGMELHLIHYSYGVNSTEKGDLSSESTVSRIRTEHFPLTLESARPSHTSQYLCASSDSGGQETQYFGPGTRLLVL.